This T cell receptor beta chain is drawn from a study of T cell changes during pregnancy in multiple sclerosis. Method: immunoSEQ multiplex PCR; TCRdb's copy keeps in-frame clones and lacks some. The sample has under 75,000 clones, more than 85% seen once. Germline V lookup: CDR1 MGHRA, CDR2 YSYEKL. The CDR3 has 19 amino acids. V gave up 0 bases and J gave up 7 bases, with 24 bases separating them. The source is a female donor with multiple sclerosis, enrolled in a pregnancy study. The chain uses TRBV4-1 and TRBJ2-2; D unresolved. Sample: peripheral blood, taken in the first trimester of pregnancy. CDR3 bases: TGCGCCAGCAGCCAAGATCGATGGGCACCTCTCGAATTTAGCGGGGAGCTGTTTTTT. It yields the protein CASSQDRWAPLEFSGELFF.